The T cell receptor beta chain described here comes from a study of blood T cell repertoires in COVID-19. For the study at large: COVID-19 samples, acute and convalescent, were from the United States, Italy and Spain. Nucleic acid was either cDNA or gDNA, and it came from T cells, B-cell-depleted T cells, or PBMCs.

This CDR3 comprises 13 residues. Germline V gene data show CDR1 as SGHKS and CDR2 as YYEKEE (reference sequence). Trimming removed 2 bases from V and 0 bases from J, with 5 bases in between. Per the study methods: Reference gene primer amplification yielded estimated nucleated cell counts. Clones were sequenced by immunoSEQ multiplex PCR, and TCRdb holds only the in-frame ones, with some missing. V and J calls and clone size are as listed in that table; D and trimming were resolved from the DNA. This table has some 220,000 clones, about 83% appearing once. This chain uses TRBV5-5 with TRBJ1-2; the D is unclear. Sequencing was done on a sample of peripheral blood. The sequence came from a human donor in a cohort sampled during active COVID-19. The CDR3 DNA reads as TGTGCCAGCAGCTTATCTACTAACTATGGCTACACCTTC. Amino acids: CASSLSTNYGYTF.